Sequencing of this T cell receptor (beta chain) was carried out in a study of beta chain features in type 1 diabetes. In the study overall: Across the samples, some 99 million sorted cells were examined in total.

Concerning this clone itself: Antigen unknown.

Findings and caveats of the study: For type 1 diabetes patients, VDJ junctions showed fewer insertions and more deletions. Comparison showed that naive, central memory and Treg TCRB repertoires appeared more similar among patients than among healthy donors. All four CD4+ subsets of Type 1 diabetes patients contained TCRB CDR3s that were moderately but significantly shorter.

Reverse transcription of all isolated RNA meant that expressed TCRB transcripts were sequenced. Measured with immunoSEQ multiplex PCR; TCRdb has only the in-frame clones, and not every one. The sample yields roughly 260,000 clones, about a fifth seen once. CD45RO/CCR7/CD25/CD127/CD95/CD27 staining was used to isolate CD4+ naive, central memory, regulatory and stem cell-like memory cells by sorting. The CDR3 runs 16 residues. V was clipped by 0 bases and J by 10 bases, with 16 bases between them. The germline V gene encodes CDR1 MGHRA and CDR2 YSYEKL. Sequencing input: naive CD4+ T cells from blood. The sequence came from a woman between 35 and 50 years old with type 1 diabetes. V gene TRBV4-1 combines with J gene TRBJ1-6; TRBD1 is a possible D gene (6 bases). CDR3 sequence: CASSQETQGRGSPLHF. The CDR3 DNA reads TGCGCCAGCAGCCAAGAAACCCAGGGGAGAGGGTCACCCCTCCACTTT.